The clone carrying this T cell receptor beta chain showed up many times. Its specificity is unknown. The germline gives CDR1 LNHNV, CDR2 YYDKDF (reference sequence). This CDR3 is built from 14 residues. V dropped 2 bases and J dropped 1 base, with 7 bases sitting between them. Separate cDNA molecules each had unique molecular identifiers attached to them. One entry per CDR3 protein, called by TCRdb with MiXCR from the 5' RACE reads. The sample gives tens of thousands of distinct CDR3 sequences, about a tenth of which show up once; about 6.4% is in the top ten. The data belong to a study of early T cells in non-severe SARS-CoV-2 infection. Turning to the study itself: The study sequenced bulk RNA from unsorted whole blood, with chains unpaired. General study points: Anti-spike CD8 specificities were favored by VDJdb matching, whose results missed private and CD4 specificities.

This sequence originates from an adult who was a healthcare worker with PCR-confirmed SARS-CoV-2 infection or an uninfected control (not recorded which). Input material: whole blood. This sequence joins TRBV15 and TRBJ2-3; D possibly uses TRBD1 or TRBD2 (5 bases each). CDR3 loop: CATSRRDGTDTQYF. The CDR3 DNA follows: TGTGCCACCAGCAGACGGGACGGCACAGATACGCAGTATTTT.